This T cell receptor beta chain was sequenced in a study of blood T cell repertoires in COVID-19 (dated by TCRdb to 2019 to 2021). Broadly, across the study: The collaborator samples originated in the United States, Italy and Spain and spanned the acute and convalescent phases of COVID-19. The material from the prospective study consisted of cDNA or gDNA derived from T cells, B-cell-depleted T cells, or PBMCs. Deeply sampled blood TCRbeta repertoires from subjects exposed to, actively infected with, or recovered from COVID-19 were included in the dataset. The repertoires were made available in a free public database intended to serve as a resource for research on the immune response to SARS-CoV-2. The samples were drawn from two sources: the first 160 participants of the ongoing ImmuneRACE study, and 1,254 subjects contributed by 6 global collaborators. Nearly every sample came with metadata listing a de-identified subject ID, COVID-19 status, age in years and sex. Where available, HLA class I and class II types were taken from metadata supplied by the sample provider and were not determined by assay-based typing. Study-level results and caveats: How much clinical and demographic metadata was included differed by source and by participant, and the metadata was provided uncurated.

Notes on this clone: This receptor's antigen is unknown. No base qualities exist here, and no much larger clone lies one base off it.

TCRbeta CDR3 regions were amplified from genomic DNA using the immunoSEQ Assay, a bias-controlled multiplex PCR. The original pipeline was this. Nucleated cell counts per sample were estimated from amplification of reference gene primers within the assay. To quantify the absolute abundance of each unique TCRbeta CDR3 rearrangement, sequence reads were collapsed and filtered. For each sample, productive Simpson clonality was calculated as the square root of Simpson's diversity index across productive rearrangements. What TCRdb holds here is the immuneACCESS table cut down to in-frame rearrangements. Part of the clones is not present; checked against another copy, under half of the missing clones reflect an unresolved V gene, and the others are unexplained. The V and J calls and clone size are taken from that table; D and trimming were inferred from the DNA. The sample yields 120,000 or so clones; 80% to 90% were counted once. The top ten constitute approximately 4% of the sample.

Its CDR3 holds 15 amino acids, cysteine through phenylalanine. This entry keeps only the CDR3 DNA: 45 bases, framed from base 1. The germline V gene (reference sequence) yields LNHDA for CDR1 and SQIVND for CDR2. Unmatched junction bases come to 6, with V trimmed by 4 bases and J by 0 bases. Whole blood was collected in K2EDTA tubes by collaborating institutions according to the institutions' own protocols. For TCRbeta analysis, collaborators shipped samples as frozen whole blood, isolated PBMCs, or DNA extracted from either of those sample types. The rearrangement joined TRBV19 to TRBJ2-7, with TRBD2 matching 7 junction bases. The sample taken for sequencing was peripheral blood. The TCR sequence derives from a woman between 55 and 75 years old with acute or convalescent COVID-19. The DNA sequence is as follows: TGTGCCAGTAGTAGCGGGAGAGGGTCCTCCTACGAGCAGTACTTC. This sequence encodes CASSSGRGSSYEQYF.